This TCR beta chain was captured in a study of control samples from healthy donors and cancer patients. This CDR3 has 12 amino acids. The trim removed 6 bases at V and 7 bases at J, leaving 3 bases unmatched. Germline values: CDR1 LNHDA, CDR2 SQIVND (reference sequence). This clone was found a few times. TCRdb keeps only in-frame clones here, not all; method: immunoSEQ multiplex PCR. The repertoire holds about 100,000 clones, over 75% seen once, with over 15% in the top ten. This clonotype originated in a woman aged 45-59 years in good health. Sequences were obtained from blood. The gene calls are TRBV19 and TRBJ1-5; 7 bases are a match to TRBD1. In nucleotides, the CDR3 is TGTGCCAGTAGGGAAGGGGGCCAGCCCCAGCATTTT. Translated, it gives CASREGGQPQHF.